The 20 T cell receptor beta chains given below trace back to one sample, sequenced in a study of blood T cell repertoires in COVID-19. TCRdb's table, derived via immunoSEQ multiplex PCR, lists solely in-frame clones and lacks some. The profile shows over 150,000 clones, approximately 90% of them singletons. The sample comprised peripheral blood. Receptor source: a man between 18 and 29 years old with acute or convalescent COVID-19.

The CDR3 loop is CASSYRDRAGYTF. The CDR3 DNA reads as TGTGCCAGCAGTTACAGGGACAGGGCTGGCTACACCTTC. The gene calls are TRBV6-5 and TRBJ1-2; 9 bases are shared with TRBD1. The CDR3 totals 13 residues. In germline, CDR1 is MNHEY, CDR2 SVGAGI. V was pared by 2 bases and J by 7 bases, with 2 bases of the junction left unmatched.

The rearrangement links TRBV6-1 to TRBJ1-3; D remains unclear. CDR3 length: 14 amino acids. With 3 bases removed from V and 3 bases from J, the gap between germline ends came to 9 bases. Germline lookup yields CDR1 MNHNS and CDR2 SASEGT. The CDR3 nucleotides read TGTGCCAGCAGTGATCCGAGTTTTGGAAACACCATATATTTT. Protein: CASSDPSFGNTIYF.

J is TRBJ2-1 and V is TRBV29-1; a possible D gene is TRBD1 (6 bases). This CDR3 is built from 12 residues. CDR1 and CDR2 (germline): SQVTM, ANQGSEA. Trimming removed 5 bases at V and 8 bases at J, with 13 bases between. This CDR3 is CSVPTGSYEQFF. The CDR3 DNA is TGCAGCGTTCCAACAGGGTCTTATGAGCAGTTCTTC.

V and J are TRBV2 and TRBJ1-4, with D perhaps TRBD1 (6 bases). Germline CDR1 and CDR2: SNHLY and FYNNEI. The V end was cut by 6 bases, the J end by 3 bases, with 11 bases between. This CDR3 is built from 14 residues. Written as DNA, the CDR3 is TGTGCCAGCAGACAGGGTCGGCCTAATGAAAAACTGTTTTTT. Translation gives CASRQGRPNEKLFF. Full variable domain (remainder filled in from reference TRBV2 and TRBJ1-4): EPEVTQTPSHQVTQMGQEVILRCVPISNHLYFYWYRQILGQKVEFLVSFYNNEISEKSEIFDDQFSVERPDGSNFTLKIRSTKLEDSAMYFCASRQGRPNEKLFFGSGTQLSVL.

The CDR3 sequence is CASSSATDSSSYEQYF. The CDR3 DNA sequence: TGTGCCAGCAGCTCCGCCACGGACTCATCATCCTACGAGCAGTACTTC. The chain links TRBV11-2 to TRBJ2-7; a possible D gene is TRBD2 (5 bases). CDR1 is SGHAT, CDR2 FQNNGV, per germline. The CDR3 sequence is 16 residues long. Between the trimmed V and J ends, which lost 4 bases and 1 base, there was a span of 17 bases.

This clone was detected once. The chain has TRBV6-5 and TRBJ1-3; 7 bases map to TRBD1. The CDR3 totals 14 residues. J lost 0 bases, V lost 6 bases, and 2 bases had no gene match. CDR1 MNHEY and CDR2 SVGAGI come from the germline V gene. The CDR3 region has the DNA TGTGCCAGCAGGGGACAGAACTCTGGAAACACCATATATTTT. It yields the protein CASRGQNSGNTIYF.

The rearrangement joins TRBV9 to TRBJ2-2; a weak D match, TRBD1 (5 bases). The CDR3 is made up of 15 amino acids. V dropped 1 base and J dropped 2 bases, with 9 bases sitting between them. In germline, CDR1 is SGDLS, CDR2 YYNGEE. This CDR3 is CASSVTGANTGELFF. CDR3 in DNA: TGTGCCAGCAGCGTAACAGGCGCCAACACCGGGGAGCTGTTTTTT.

CDR3 bases: TGTGCCAGTAGCAACGACAGGGGACATCAGCCCCAGCATTTT. Translating it yields CASSNDRGHQPQHF. The chain joins TRBV19 to TRBJ1-5, with 8 bases identical to TRBD1. Germline CDR1 and CDR2: LNHDA and SQIVND (reference sequence). Trimming at V came to 6 bases and at J to 5 bases, leaving 6 bases not matched to a gene. The CDR3 runs to 14 residues.

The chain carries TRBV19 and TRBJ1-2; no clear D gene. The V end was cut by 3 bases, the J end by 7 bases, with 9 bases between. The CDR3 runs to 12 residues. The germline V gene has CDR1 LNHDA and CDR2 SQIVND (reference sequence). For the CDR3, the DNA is TGTGCCAGTAGTATGATGCAGTCTGGCTACACCTTC. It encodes CASSMMQSGYTF.

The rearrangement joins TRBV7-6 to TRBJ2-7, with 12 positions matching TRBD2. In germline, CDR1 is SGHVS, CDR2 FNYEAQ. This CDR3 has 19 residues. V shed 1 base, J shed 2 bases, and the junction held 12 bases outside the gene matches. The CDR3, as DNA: TGTGCCAGCAGCTTAGGGCGCGGGACTAGCGGGTCAATAACCTACGAGCAGTACTTC. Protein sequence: CASSLGRGTSGSITYEQYF.

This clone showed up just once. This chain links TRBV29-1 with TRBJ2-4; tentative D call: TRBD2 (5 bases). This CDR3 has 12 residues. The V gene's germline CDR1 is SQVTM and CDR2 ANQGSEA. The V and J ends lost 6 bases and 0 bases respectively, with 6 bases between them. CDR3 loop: CSVGEAKNIQYF. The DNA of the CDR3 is TGCAGCGTGGGAGAAGCCAAAAACATTCAGTACTTC.

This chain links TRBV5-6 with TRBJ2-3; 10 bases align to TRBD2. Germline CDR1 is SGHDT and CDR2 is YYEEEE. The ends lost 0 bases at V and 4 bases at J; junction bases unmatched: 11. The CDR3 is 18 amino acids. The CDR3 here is CASSLALAGVVTADTQYF. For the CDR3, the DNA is TGTGCCAGCAGCTTGGCGCTAGCGGGAGTCGTTACCGCAGATACGCAGTATTTT.

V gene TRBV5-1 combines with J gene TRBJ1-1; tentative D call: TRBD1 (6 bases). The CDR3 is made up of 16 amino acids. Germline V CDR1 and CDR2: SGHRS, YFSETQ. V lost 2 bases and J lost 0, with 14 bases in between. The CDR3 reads CASSLVSGHLNTEAFF. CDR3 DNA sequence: TGCGCCAGCAGCTTAGTCTCGGGACACCTGAACACTGAAGCTTTCTTT.

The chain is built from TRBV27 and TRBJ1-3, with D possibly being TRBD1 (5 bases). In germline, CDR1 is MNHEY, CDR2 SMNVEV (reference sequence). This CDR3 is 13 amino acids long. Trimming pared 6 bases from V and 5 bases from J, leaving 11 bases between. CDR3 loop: CASSKAGRNTIYF. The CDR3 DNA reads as TGTGCCAGCAGCAAGGCAGGGAGAAACACCATATATTTT.

CDR3 in amino acids: CAWRVELNTEAFF. The CDR3 coding sequence is TGTGCCTGGAGAGTAGAATTGAACACTGAAGCTTTCTTT. This chain links TRBV30 with TRBJ1-1, with D uncertain. Germline assignment: CDR1 GTSNPN and CDR2 SVGIG (reference sequence). V lost 3 bases to trimming and J lost 0 bases, with 8 bases between them. The CDR3 covers 13 residues.

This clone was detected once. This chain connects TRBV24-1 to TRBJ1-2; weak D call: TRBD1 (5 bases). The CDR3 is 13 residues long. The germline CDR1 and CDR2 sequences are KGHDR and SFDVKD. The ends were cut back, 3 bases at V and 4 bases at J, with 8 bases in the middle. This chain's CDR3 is CATSDLDSYGYTF. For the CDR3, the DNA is TGTGCCACCAGTGATCTTGACAGCTATGGCTACACCTTC.

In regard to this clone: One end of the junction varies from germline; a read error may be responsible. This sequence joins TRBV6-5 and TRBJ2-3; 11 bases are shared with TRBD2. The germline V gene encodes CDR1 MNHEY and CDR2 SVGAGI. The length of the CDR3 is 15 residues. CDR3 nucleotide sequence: TGTGCCACCAGTACTAGCGGGAGCATCACAGATACGCAGTATTTT. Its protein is CATSTSGSITDTQYF.

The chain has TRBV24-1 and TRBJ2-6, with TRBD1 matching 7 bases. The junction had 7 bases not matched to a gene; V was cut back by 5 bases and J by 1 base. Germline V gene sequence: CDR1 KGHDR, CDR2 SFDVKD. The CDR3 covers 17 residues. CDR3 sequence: CATSGRQGISGANVLTF. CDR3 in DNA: TGTGCCACCAGTGGGAGACAGGGAATTTCTGGGGCCAACGTCCTGACTTTC.

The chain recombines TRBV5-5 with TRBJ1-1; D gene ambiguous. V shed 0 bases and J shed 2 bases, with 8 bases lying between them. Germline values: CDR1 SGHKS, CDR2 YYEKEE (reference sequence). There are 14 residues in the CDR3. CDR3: CASSLGGYNTEAFF. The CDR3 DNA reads TGTGCCAGCAGCTTGGGAGGGTATAACACTGAAGCTTTCTTT.

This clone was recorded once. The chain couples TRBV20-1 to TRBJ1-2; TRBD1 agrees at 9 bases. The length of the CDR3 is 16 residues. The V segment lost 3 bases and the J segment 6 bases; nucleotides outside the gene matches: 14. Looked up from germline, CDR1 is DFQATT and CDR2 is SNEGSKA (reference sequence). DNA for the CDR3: TGCAGTGCTAGTGCCCCCGTACAGGGGGCGAGTCATGGCTACACCTTC. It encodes CSASAPVQGASHGYTF.